These 2 T cell receptor beta chains came from one sample sequenced in a study of blood T cell repertoires in COVID-19. TCRdb's table, derived via immunoSEQ multiplex PCR, lists solely in-frame clones and lacks some. The sample has 200,000 to 250,000 clones, 82% seen once. Sequencing was performed on peripheral blood. The source is a woman aged 40 to 49 with acute or convalescent COVID-19.

A single count supports this clone. V is TRBV5-1 and J is TRBJ2-1, with 11 bases that match TRBD2. V trimming: 2 bases; J trimming: 2 bases; junction bases outside the gene matches: 9. CDR1 is SGHRS, CDR2 YFSETQ, per germline. The CDR3 has 18 amino acids. CDR3 sequence: CASSLLSLGLAAYNEQFF. Written as DNA, the CDR3 is TGCGCCAGCAGCTTACTCTCCTTGGGACTAGCGGCCTACAATGAGCAGTTCTTC.

V is TRBV18 and J is TRBJ1-1; D remains ambiguous. V gave up 8 bases and J gave up 2 bases, with 12 bases separating them. CDR1 is KGHSH and CDR2 is LQKENI in the germline V gene. CDR3 length: 13 amino acids. CDR3 nucleotides: TGTGCCAGCCTCTCGGGTGAAAACACTGAAGCTTTCTTT. Its protein is CASLSGENTEAFF.